This T cell receptor (beta chain) was obtained from a study of CD8+ T cells in alopecia areata. For this clone: The antigen remains undetermined.

Study outcomes and limitations: Scalp specimens additionally yield sequences from normal skin's resident alphabeta T cells. Clonality in lesional scalp, especially alopecia totalis/universalis, exceeded that of normal scalp.

Sequencing used cDNA as its template, made by extracting RNA and reverse transcribing it. The assay was immunoSEQ multiplex PCR, and TCRdb's table has in-frame clones only and misses some. The data show about 140,000 clones, with around 62% seen just once and 36% held by the top ten. Starting from PBMCs, sorting isolated CD4+ and CD8+ T cells. CDR3 length equals 13 residues. Per the germline V gene, CDR1 is SQVTM and CDR2 is ANQGSEA. The ends were cut back, 6 bases at V and 1 base at J, with 13 bases in the middle. The TCR originated in a human donor in good health. The sequencing input was CD8+ T cells sorted from blood. The chain recombines TRBV29-1 with TRBJ2-7; TRBD2 might be the D (5 bases). The CDR3 DNA reads as TGCAGCGTCGGGGATTCGGTGTCCTACGAGCAGTACTTC. Amino acid sequence: CSVGDSVSYEQYF.